One and the same sample provided the 18 T cell receptor beta chains below, sequenced in a study of blood T cell repertoires in COVID-19. Produced via immunoSEQ multiplex PCR; TCRdb's table is partial and in-frame only. The repertoire has about 200,000 clones, more than 70% of them found once; the top ten carry around 8.4%. The sample was PBMCs or T cells enriched from blood (not recorded which). The source is a woman between 18 and 29 years old who had recovered from COVID-19.

The chain uses TRBV27 and TRBJ2-7, with D unclear. V was shortened by 5 bases and J by 2 bases, with 13 bases between the two germline ends. The CDR3 has 14 amino acids. The germline V gene has CDR1 MNHEY and CDR2 SMNVEV (reference sequence). CDR3: CASSALPRTYEQYF. CDR3 bases: TGTGCCAGCAGTGCCCTGCCTAGGACCTACGAGCAGTACTTC.

This clone has just a few counts. J is TRBJ2-2 and V is TRBV5-1, with 7 nucleotides matching TRBD1. Germline V CDR1 and CDR2: SGHRS, YFSETQ. The CDR3 has 16 residues. V lost 5 bases, J lost 6 bases, and 13 bases stayed unmatched. The CDR3 reads CASSSSDRIFAGELFF. CDR3 in DNA: TGCGCCAGCAGTTCCTCGGACAGGATCTTCGCCGGGGAGCTGTTTTTT.

The DNA for the CDR3 is TGTGCCAGCAGCTTAATCCCCCGGCCCACGGGGGAGCAAGAGACCCAGTACTTC. Encoded protein: CASSLIPRPTGEQETQYF. The rearrangement links TRBV5-5 to TRBJ2-5, with D maybe TRBD2 (6 bases). Trimming cost V 2 bases and J 2 bases, with 22 bases left between them. The CDR3 loop spans 18 amino acids. Germline V gene sequence: CDR1 SGHKS, CDR2 YYEKEE (reference sequence).

V is TRBV9 and J is TRBJ2-5; D is perhaps TRBD2 (5 bases). CDR3 length equals 15 residues. Per the germline V gene, CDR1 is SGDLS and CDR2 is YYNGEE. Trimming left V 4 bases short and J 1 base short, with 14 bases between. CDR3 sequence (DNA): TGTGCCAGCAGCTCCTCAGTCGCGGGCCAAGAGACCCAGTACTTC. It specifies CASSSSVAGQETQYF.

The J gene is TRBJ2-7, the V gene TRBV3-1 (or the pseudogene TRBV3-2), with D possibly matching TRBD1 (5 bases). The germline CDR1 and CDR2 sequences are LGHDT and YNNKEL (reference sequence). V was pared by 5 bases and J by 2 bases, with 10 bases between. CDR3 length: 13 amino acids. The CDR3 spells CASSYGHPYEQYF. CDR3 nucleotides: TGTGCCAGCAGCTACGGACACCCCTACGAGCAGTACTTC.

The genes are TRBV6-5 and TRBJ1-2, with D perhaps TRBD1 (6 bases). Trimming took 6 bases from V and 5 from J, leaving 22 bases between them. This CDR3 has 16 amino acids. Germline V gives CDR1 MNHEY, CDR2 SVGAGI. The CDR3 nucleotides are TGTGCCAGCAGCTACGACCATATTGGACAGATATATGGCTACACCTTC. Its translation is CASSYDHIGQIYGYTF.

This chain links TRBV19 with TRBJ2-7, with D perhaps TRBD2 (6 bases). The CDR3 is 16 amino acids. Germline V gene lookup returns CDR1 LNHDA and CDR2 SQIVND (reference sequence). The V gene lost 0 bases and the J gene lost 4 bases, with 16 bases spanning the gap. CDR3 nucleotide sequence: TGTGCCAGTAGTATAGATAAGGGAGGTCCCGGTTACGAGCAGTACTTC. This encodes CASSIDKGGPGYEQYF. The full variable domain, in which reference TRBV19 and TRBJ2-7 provide the parts outside the CDR3, is DGGITQSPKYLFRKEGQNVTLSCEQNLNHDAMYWYRQDPGQGLRLIYYSQIVNDFQKGDIAEGYSVSREKKESFPLTVTSAQKNPTAFYLCASSIDKGGPGYEQYFGPGTRLTVT.

V and J are TRBV27 and TRBJ2-7; the match to TRBD1 covers 10 bases. The ends lost 3 bases at V and 4 bases at J; junction bases unmatched: 0. Germline values: CDR1 MNHEY, CDR2 SMNVEV (reference sequence). The CDR3 consists of 13 residues. The CDR3, as DNA: TGTGCCAGCAGTTTGGACAGGGGGTACGAGCAGTACTTC. Protein: CASSLDRGYEQYF.

This chain links TRBV11-2 with TRBJ1-1, with a tentative D call TRBD1 (5 bases). CDR1 and CDR2 from the germline V gene are SGHAT and FQNNGV. V was trimmed by 0 bases and J by 4 bases, leaving 18 bases between them. There are 17 residues in the CDR3. This CDR3 reads CASSLDLGLGAVTEAFF. CDR3 DNA: TGTGCCAGCAGCTTAGATCTGGGACTGGGAGCGGTCACTGAAGCTTTCTTT.

The V gene is TRBV27, the J gene TRBJ2-5; TRBD2 matches at 10 bases. The CDR3 extends over 14 amino acids. Trimming took 8 bases from V and 5 from J; bases not matched to a gene: 8. Germline V gene lookup returns CDR1 MNHEY and CDR2 SMNVEV (reference sequence). CDR3 amino acids: CASRERGGIETQYF. The CDR3 DNA reads TGTGCCAGCCGGGAGCGGGGGGGCATCGAGACCCAGTACTTC.

J is TRBJ1-6 and V is TRBV11-2, with a tentative D call TRBD1 (6 bases). Deletions cut 3 bases from V and 10 bases from J, with 19 bases between. Germline CDR1 reads SGHAT; CDR2 reads FQNNGV. The CDR3 contains 16 residues. The CDR3 DNA is TGTGCCAGCAGCTTGGGGGCGCGGGCTCGAGAATCACCCCTCCACTTT. Translation gives CASSLGARARESPLHF.

The chain combines TRBV18 with TRBJ2-4; 10 bases line up with TRBD1. The V gene end was trimmed by 5 bases and the J gene end by 0 bases; junction bases not matched to a gene: 4. Germline lookup yields CDR1 KGHSH and CDR2 LQKENI. The CDR3 extends over 16 amino acids. DNA for the CDR3: TGTGCCAGCTCAGAGGGACAGGGGTTAGCCAAAAACATTCAGTACTTC. Translated: CASSEGQGLAKNIQYF.

This sequence joins TRBV28 and TRBJ2-1, with 10 bases that match TRBD2. The CDR3 loop spans 15 amino acids. CDR1 is MDHEN and CDR2 is SYDVKM in the germline V gene. The ends lost 4 bases at V and 7 bases at J; junction bases unmatched: 7. The CDR3 region has the DNA TGTGCCAGCAGTTCTCTAGCGGGGGCCGAAAATGAGCAGTTCTTC. Translation gives CASSSLAGAENEQFF. The full variable domain, completed using reference TRBV28 and TRBJ2-1, is DVKVTQSSRYLVKRTGEKVFLECVQDMDHENMFWYRQDPGLGLRLIYFSYDVKMKEKGDIPEGYSVSREKKERFSLILESASTNQTSMYLCASSSLAGAENEQFFGPGTRLTVL.

The V and J genes are TRBV5-1 and TRBJ2-4; TRBD2 is a possible D gene (6 bases). There are 15 residues in the CDR3. From germline, CDR1 is SGHRS and CDR2 YFSETQ. V gave up 0 bases and J gave up 7 bases, with 14 bases separating them. The DNA for the CDR3 is TGCGCCAGCAGCTTGGACCAGGGAGGATACAACATTCAGTACTTC. Its translation is CASSLDQGGYNIQYF.

With regard to this clone: Additional DNA sequences in this sample encode the identical CDR3. The V gene is TRBV6-2 or TRBV6-3, the J gene TRBJ1-5; D gene ambiguous. The germline V gene has CDR1 MNHEY and CDR2 SVGEGT. V lost 2 bases and J 4 bases, leaving 12 bases between the germline ends. The CDR3 sequence is 15 residues long. CDR3 residues: CASSYGGSGNQPQHF. CDR3 DNA sequence: TGTGCCAGCAGTTACGGAGGCTCGGGGAATCAGCCCCAGCATTTT.

V and J are TRBV7-9 and TRBJ1-3; D is undetermined. The CDR3 sequence is 18 residues long. Germline CDR1 SEHNR, CDR2 FQNEAQ (reference sequence). Trimming removed 4 bases from V and 0 bases from J, with 19 bases in between. The DNA for the CDR3 is TGTGCCAGCAGCTCAATTTTCGGAGACGATCGCTCTGGAAACACCATATATTTT. Its protein product is CASSSIFGDDRSGNTIYF.

The chain is built from TRBV5-1 and TRBJ2-7; 8 bases align to TRBD1. The CDR3 is 16 residues long. Trimming removed 4 bases from V and 0 bases from J; junction bases left unmatched: 9. Germline CDR1 SGHRS, CDR2 YFSETQ. The CDR3 DNA reads as TGCGCCAGCAGCGCGCCAGGGACAGGCGACTCCTACGAGCAGTACTTC. Protein product: CASSAPGTGDSYEQYF.

The chain has TRBV4-1 and TRBJ1-1, with D unclear. CDR1 is MGHRA, CDR2 YSYEKL, per germline. The CDR3 covers 15 residues. Trimming cost V 1 base and J 4 bases, with 13 bases left between them. The CDR3 DNA follows: TGCGCCAGCAGCCAAGCGGAGTCTTTGAGCACTGAAGCTTTCTTT. Its protein product is CASSQAESLSTEAFF.